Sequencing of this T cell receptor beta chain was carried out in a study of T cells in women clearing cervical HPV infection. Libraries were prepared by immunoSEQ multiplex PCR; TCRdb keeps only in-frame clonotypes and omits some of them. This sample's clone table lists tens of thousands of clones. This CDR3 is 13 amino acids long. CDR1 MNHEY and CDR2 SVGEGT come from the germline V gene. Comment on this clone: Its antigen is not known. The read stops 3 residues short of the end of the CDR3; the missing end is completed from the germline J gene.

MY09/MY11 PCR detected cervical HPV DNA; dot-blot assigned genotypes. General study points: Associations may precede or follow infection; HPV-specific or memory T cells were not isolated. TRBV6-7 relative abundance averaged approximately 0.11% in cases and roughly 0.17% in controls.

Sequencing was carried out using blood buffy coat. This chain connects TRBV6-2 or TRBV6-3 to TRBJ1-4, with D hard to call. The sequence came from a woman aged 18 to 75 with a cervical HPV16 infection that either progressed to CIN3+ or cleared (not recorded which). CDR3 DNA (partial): TGTGCCAGCAGTCGTGACTACGCCGAAGAA. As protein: CASSRDYAEE. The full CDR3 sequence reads CASSRDYAEELFF.